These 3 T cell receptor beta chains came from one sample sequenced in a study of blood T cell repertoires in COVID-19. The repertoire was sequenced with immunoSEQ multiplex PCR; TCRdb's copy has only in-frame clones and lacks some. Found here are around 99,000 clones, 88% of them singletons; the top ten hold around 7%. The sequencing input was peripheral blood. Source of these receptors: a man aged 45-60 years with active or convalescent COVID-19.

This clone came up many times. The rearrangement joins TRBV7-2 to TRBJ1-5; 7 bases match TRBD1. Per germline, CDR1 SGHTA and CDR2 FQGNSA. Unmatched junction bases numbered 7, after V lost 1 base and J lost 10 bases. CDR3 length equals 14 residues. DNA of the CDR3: TGTGCCAGCAGCTTAGATACAGGGGCAGTCCCCCAGCATTTT. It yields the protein CASSLDTGAVPQHF. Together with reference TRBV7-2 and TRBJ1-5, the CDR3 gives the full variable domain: GAGVSQSPSNKVTEKGKDVELRCDPISGHTALYWYRQSLGQGLEFLIYFQGNSAPDKSGLPSDRFSAERTGGSVSTLTIQRTQQEDSAVYLCASSLDTGAVPQHFGDGTRLSIL.

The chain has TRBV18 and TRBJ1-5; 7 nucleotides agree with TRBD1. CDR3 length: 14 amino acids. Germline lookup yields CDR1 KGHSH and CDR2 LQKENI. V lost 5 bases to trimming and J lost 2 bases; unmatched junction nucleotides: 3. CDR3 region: CASSTGDGNQPQHF. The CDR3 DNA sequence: TGTGCCAGCTCAACAGGGGACGGCAATCAGCCCCAGCATTTT.

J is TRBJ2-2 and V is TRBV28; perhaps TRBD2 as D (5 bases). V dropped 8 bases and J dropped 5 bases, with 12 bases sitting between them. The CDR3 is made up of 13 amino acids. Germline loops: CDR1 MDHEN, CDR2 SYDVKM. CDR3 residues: CASEMRETGELFF. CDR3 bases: TGTGCCAGCGAGATGAGGGAGACCGGGGAGCTGTTTTTT.